Below are 20 T cell receptor beta chains sequenced from a single sample in a study of T cells in Graves' hyperthyroidism and ophthalmopathy. RNA transcripts gave rise to amplified TCR beta CDR3 regions. In the first-round RT-PCR of the TCR CDR3, the HTBI primer set was used. TCRdb passed the multiplex PCR reads through MiXCR, listing each CDR3 protein once. The table records approximately 620,000 distinct CDR3 sequences, over 11% of them present only once. The sequencing sample was made of blood. These receptors were taken from a woman younger than 45 with Graves' hyperthyroidism that later progressed to Graves' ophthalmopathy.

This rearrangement joins TRBV29-1 to TRBJ2-7; TRBD1 is a possible D gene (5 bases). Germline V gives CDR1 SQVTM, CDR2 ANQGSEA. Trimming pared 4 bases from V and 0 bases from J, leaving 16 bases between. The CDR3 has 15 amino acids. The DNA of the CDR3 is TGCAGCGTTGCTGGGGCCGGTCTTTTCTCCTACGAGCAGTACTTC. Protein: CSVAGAGLFSYEQYF.

Ten or more counts support this clonotype. The chain has TRBV24-1 and TRBJ2-7; 8 bases map to TRBD1. CDR1 KGHDR and CDR2 SFDVKD come from the germline V gene. The CDR3 sequence is 14 residues long. V was pared by 6 bases and J by 3 bases, with 6 bases of the junction left unmatched. CDR3 DNA: TGTGCCACCAGTCCCCAGGGGGCCGACTACGAGCAGTACTTC. The encoded protein is CATSPQGADYEQYF.

This clonotype has a count of ten or more. The chain employs TRBV12-3 or TRBV12-4 and TRBJ2-1; TRBD1 or TRBD2 may be the D gene (6 bases each). Trimming shortened V by 3 bases and J by 4 bases, and 19 bases separated the two germline ends. CDR3 length: 17 residues. CDR3 bases: TGTGCCAGCAGTTTTATAGGGGGAGGCCTTCCTTACAATGAGCAGTTCTTC. It yields the protein CASSFIGGGLPYNEQFF.

This clonotype was seen ten or more times. The chain joins TRBV15 to TRBJ2-7; a weak D match, TRBD2 (6 bases). The germline V and J ends were trimmed by 0 bases and 0 bases, with 15 bases remaining between them. CDR1 is LNHNV and CDR2 is YYDKDF in the germline V gene (reference sequence). This CDR3 is 17 amino acids long. The CDR3 loop reads CATSRDYVGGDSYEQYF. CDR3 in DNA: TGTGCCACCAGCAGAGATTATGTGGGGGGTGACTCCTACGAGCAGTACTTC.

This clonotype was observed a few times. The V call is TRBV6-2 or TRBV6-3, the J call TRBJ2-5; 7 nucleotides agree with TRBD2. J lost 0 bases, V lost 7 bases, and 8 bases had no gene match. CDR3 length equals 15 residues. The germline V gene encodes CDR1 MNHEY and CDR2 SVGEGT. The CDR3 sequence is CASTPGLGYQETQYF. DNA for the CDR3: TGTGCCAGCACCCCCGGACTAGGGTACCAAGAGACCCAGTACTTC.

This chain links TRBV4-3 with TRBJ2-1; D gene uncertain. This CDR3 has 15 amino acids. Germline V CDR1 and CDR2: LGHNA, YSLEER. Trimming removed 2 bases at V and 7 bases at J, with 15 bases between. CDR3 nucleotide sequence: TGCGCCAGCAGCCAACTAGTGTGGGATAATAATGAGCAGTTCTTC. Protein product: CASSQLVWDNNEQFF.

This clonotype came up many times. V usage is TRBV18 and J usage is TRBJ2-7, with 8 bases identical to TRBD1. V lost 0 bases and J lost 5; bases outside the gene matches: 6. Germline V CDR1 and CDR2: KGHSH, LQKENI. This CDR3 is built from 15 residues. The CDR3 sequence is CASSPPSQGANEQYF. For the CDR3, the DNA is TGTGCCAGCTCACCACCCTCGCAGGGGGCTAACGAGCAGTACTTC.

This clonotype was found many times. This chain joins TRBV28 and TRBJ1-6; 8 positions match TRBD1. The V segment lost 5 bases and the J segment 10 bases; nucleotides outside the gene matches: 7. Looked up from germline, CDR1 is MDHEN and CDR2 is SYDVKM. The CDR3 spans 14 residues. The chain's CDR3 is CASSVDRGRSPLHF. CDR3 DNA sequence: TGTGCCAGCAGTGTTGACAGGGGTCGGTCACCCCTCCACTTT.

This clonotype was found many times. The chain joins TRBV20-1 to TRBJ2-2; TRBD2 aligns across 10 bases. The germline V gene has CDR1 DFQATT and CDR2 SNEGSKA (reference sequence). J was trimmed by 5 bases and V by 2 bases; bases with no gene match: 8. The CDR3 covers 16 residues. CDR3 residues: CSARPLAGSPTGELFF. CDR3 nucleotide sequence: TGCAGTGCTAGACCACTAGCGGGATCTCCGACCGGGGAGCTGTTTTTT.

This clonotype appeared many times. The chain combines TRBV20-1 with TRBJ2-7; the D is unclear. V was clipped by 3 bases and J by 1 base, with 7 bases between them. CDR1 is DFQATT, CDR2 SNEGSKA, per germline (reference sequence). CDR3 size: 12 residues. This CDR3 is CSASDASYEQYF. The CDR3, as DNA: TGCAGTGCTAGTGACGCGTCCTACGAGCAGTACTTC.

This clonotype was found many times. The chain combines TRBV24-1 with TRBJ1-5, with 8 bases fitting TRBD1. The germline CDR1 and CDR2 sequences are KGHDR and SFDVKD. The CDR3 is made up of 15 amino acids. The ends lost 0 bases at V and 5 bases at J; junction bases unmatched: 2. In DNA, the CDR3 is TGTGCCACCAGTGATTTGGGACAGGGCGATCAGCCCCAGCATTTT. This sequence encodes CATSDLGQGDQPQHF.

This clonotype was counted only a few times. The chain links TRBV14 to TRBJ1-1; D remains ambiguous. The CDR3 loop spans 13 amino acids. The germline V and J ends were trimmed by 4 bases and 10 bases, with 16 bases remaining between them. CDR1 is SGHDN, CDR2 FVKESK, per germline. CDR3 residues: CASSLIGQERAFF. The CDR3 coding sequence is TGTGCCAGCAGCCTTATAGGGCAGGAGCGAGCTTTCTTT. Full variable domain (rest looked up from reference TRBV14 and TRBJ1-1): EAGVTQFPSHSVIEKGQTVTLRCDPISGHDNLYWYRRVMGKEIKFLLHFVKESKQDESGMPNNRFLAERTGGTYSTLKVQPAELEDSGVYFCASSLIGQERAFFGQGTRLTVV.

This clonotype was seen only a few times. The J gene is TRBJ2-7, the V gene TRBV29-1; no clear D. Trimming removed 7 bases from V and 0 bases from J, with 10 bases in between. CDR3 size: 12 residues. The germline gives CDR1 SQVTM, CDR2 ANQGSEA. CDR3 residues: CSALDPSYEQYF. CDR3 DNA: TGCAGCGCCCTAGATCCCTCCTACGAGCAGTACTTC.

A few counts support this clonotype. At one boundary the junction diverges from the germline segment, which might be a read error. The V gene is TRBV24-1, the J gene TRBJ2-7, with D possibly matching TRBD1 (8 bases). This CDR3 has 16 residues. Germline-derived CDR1 and CDR2 are KGHDR and SFDVKD. CDR3 DNA: TGTGCCACCAGTGATCCGGGGGGACAGGCTTTCTACGGGCAGTACTTC. Encoded protein: CATSDPGGQAFYGQYF.

This clonotype was observed a few times. The chain carries TRBV7-9 and TRBJ2-3, with 7 positions matching TRBD2. Germline V gives CDR1 SEHNR, CDR2 FQNEAQ (reference sequence). The CDR3 is made up of 15 amino acids. The V segment lost 3 bases and the J segment 2 bases; nucleotides outside the gene matches: 5. CDR3 sequence: CASSFLADFTDTQYF. The CDR3 DNA follows: TGTGCCAGCAGCTTCCTAGCGGATTTCACAGATACGCAGTATTTT.

For this clonotype: A much larger clone differs from this one at a single base, so this may be a read error. The chain joins TRBV28 to TRBJ1-5; 9 nucleotides agree with TRBD1. This CDR3 comprises 15 residues. Germline V gene lookup returns CDR1 MDHEN and CDR2 SYDVKM. The CDR3 DNA follows: TGTACCAGCAGTGACAGGGGGGGGGTCAATCAGCCCCAGCATTTT. Encoded protein: CTSSDRGGVNQPQHF. The whole variable domain, filled in from reference TRBV28 and TRBJ1-5, reads DVKVTQSSRYLVKRTGEKVFLECVQDMDHENMFWYRQDPGLGLRLIYFSYDVKMKEKGDIPEGYSVSREKKERFSLILESASTNQTSMYLCTSSDRGGVNQPQHFGDGTRLSIL.

This clonotype was found many times. V usage is TRBV7-8 and J usage is TRBJ1-2; D unclear. This CDR3 has 14 amino acids. V was clipped by 5 bases and J by 7 bases, with 17 bases between them. CDR1 and CDR2 (germline): SGHVS, FQNEAQ. The CDR3 region is CASSPRLGSSGYTF. For the CDR3, the DNA is TGTGCCAGCAGCCCTCGGTTAGGGTCGAGTGGCTACACCTTC.

This clonotype was recorded many times. V and J are TRBV30 and TRBJ2-7; D is undetermined. Germline CDR1 and CDR2: GTSNPN and SVGIG (reference sequence). V lost 2 bases and J lost 4, with 3 bases in between. The CDR3 is 10 amino acids. The CDR3 spells CAWSNYEQYF. The CDR3 region has the DNA TGTGCCTGGAGTAATTACGAGCAGTACTTC.

Only a few counts were recorded for this clonotype. This sequence joins TRBV20-1 and TRBJ2-2; 9 bases match TRBD1. This CDR3 has 17 amino acids. Germline lookup yields CDR1 DFQATT and CDR2 SNEGSKA (reference sequence). V trimming: 0 bases; J trimming: 1 base; junction bases outside the gene matches: 6. The CDR3 region has the DNA TGCAGTGCTAGAGATTGGGAGGGACAGGGGAACACCGGGGAGCTGTTTTTT. Protein product: CSARDWEGQGNTGELFF.

This clonotype has ten or more counts. The rearrangement uses TRBV28 and TRBJ1-2; maybe TRBD1 (6 bases). There are 15 residues in the CDR3. Germline V lookup: CDR1 MDHEN, CDR2 SYDVKM. V was shortened by 1 base and J by 7 bases, with 16 bases between the two germline ends. The CDR3 nucleotides are TGTGCCAGCAGTTTATCCGCGGCGGGGGCCGGTGGCTACACCTTC. Its protein is CASSLSAAGAGGYTF.